This is a list of T cell receptor beta chains from one sample in a study of glioma-infiltrating T cells. TCRdb ran MiXCR on the multiplex PCR reads and lists one entry per CDR3 protein. The data contain under 200,000 distinct CDR3 sequences, about 46% of them singletons. Material for sequencing was glioma tissue, nonneoplastic brain tissue, or PBMCs (not recorded which). The source of these receptors is a human donor with low-grade glioma or glioblastoma, undergoing nonglioma brain surgery, or in good health (not recorded which). The CDR3 runs from the conserved cysteine through the conserved F or W. A D gene is named only where the DNA matches it firmly. Rows give clone size only sometimes, using once, few, many, or a class for an expanded clone.

J	V	size	D	DNA	CDR3
TRBJ2-5	TRBV28	NA	NA	TGTGCCAGAGAGCGTGCCCAAGAGACACAGTACTTC	CARERAQETQYF
TRBJ1-1	TRBV2	NA	NA	TGTGCCAGCAGTGTCGGGGGAAATGAAGCTTTCTTT	CASSVGGNEAFF
TRBJ1-1	TRBV6-1	many	NA	TGTGCCAGCAGTCGGCCGGGACTCGAGAACACTGAAGCTTTCTTT	CASSRPGLENTEAFF
TRBJ1-1	TRBV6-9	once	NA	TGTGCCAGAAGTTTATGGGGGGGAAACACTGAAGATTTCTTT	CARSLWGGNTEDFF
TRBJ1-1	TRBV2	many	NA	TGTGCCAGCAGGGACCTTTTCGGGGGCTCGAGAGCTGAAGCTTTCTTT	CASRDLFGGSRAEAFF
TRBJ2-3	TRBV7-6	NA	TRBD1	TGTGCCAGCAGCTTAAGTCCGGGACAGGGGATTTTTGATACGCAGTATTTT	CASSLSPGQGIFDTQYF
TRBJ2-3	TRBV12-3/TRBV12-4	NA	NA	TGTGCCAGCAGCCACGGTAGAGATACGCAGTATTTT	CASSHGRDTQYF
TRBJ1-2	TRBV20-1	many	TRBD1	TGCAGTGCTAGAGATGGGACAGGGATATATGGCTACACCTTC	CSARDGTGIYGYTF
TRBJ2-2	TRBV6-5	NA	NA	TGTGCCAGCAGTTACCACTACGGGGGATCGGAGACCGGGGAGCTGTTTTTT	CASSYHYGGSETGELFF
TRBJ2-7	TRBV6-6	many	NA	TGTGCCAGCAGTTACTCCTGGATTGGCGAGCAGTACTTC	CASSYSWIGEQYF
TRBJ2-5	TRBV19	NA	NA	TGTGCCAGTAGTACAGGGGGGGAGACCCAGTACTTC	CASSTGGETQYF
TRBJ1-1	TRBV9	once	TRBD1	TGTGCCAGCAGCAAGACGGACAGGCAGAGAATGAACACTGAAGCTTTCTTT	CASSKTDRQRMNTEAFF
TRBJ1-1	TRBV19	NA	TRBD1	TGTGCCAGTAGTGCCTCTCGCAGGGGGTCCACTGAAACTTTCTTT	CASSASRRGSTETFF
TRBJ1-2	TRBV20-1	few	NA	TGCAGTGCGGAAGTGGAGGGGCCCAGGAACTATGGCTACACCTTC	CSAEVEGPRNYGYTF
TRBJ2-7	TRBV20-1	NA	NA	TGCAGTGCGCTGATAAGGAATAAGCAGTACTTC	CSALIRNKQYF
TRBJ1-4	TRBV28	many	NA	TGTGCCAGCAGTTTATTAGGAGTTGATGAAAAACTGTTTTTT	CASSLLGVDEKLFF
TRBJ2-5	TRBV4-2	few	TRBD1	TGTGCCAGCAGCCAAGTAACCCAGACAGGGGCTCAAGAGACCCAGTACTTC	CASSQVTQTGAQETQYF
TRBJ2-1	TRBV7-9	NA	NA	TGTGCCAGCAGCGACTCGACCGGGGACAATGAGCAGTTCTTC	CASSDSTGDNEQFF